This T cell receptor (beta chain) was retrieved from a study of blood T cell repertoires in COVID-19. Study background: Some COVID-19 samples were acute and others convalescent; all came from the United States, Italy and Spain. T cells, B-cell-depleted T cells, or PBMCs provided the cDNA or gDNA that served as material.

In the authors' methods: Estimated nucleated cell counts came from reference gene primer amplification. Clones were read by immunoSEQ multiplex PCR, and TCRdb kept only the in-frame ones, dropping some. V and J calls and clone size are given by that table; D and trimming were obtained from the DNA. The table records more than 150,000 clones, roughly four fifths of them present only once. The CDR3 runs 12 residues. CDR1 is SGHAT and CDR2 is FQNNGV in the germline V gene. The V end lost 7 bases, the J end lost 3 bases, and 9 bases lay between the germline ends. The sample was peripheral blood. The source is a woman between 35 and 50 years old with acute or convalescent COVID-19. The chain combines TRBV11-2 with TRBJ2-5; D gene unclear. The CDR3 region is CASTPSEETQYF. The CDR3 coding sequence is TGTGCCAGCACCCCGAGCGAAGAGACCCAGTACTTC.